This T cell receptor (beta chain) derives from a study of T cell changes during pregnancy in multiple sclerosis. TCRdb keeps only in-frame clones here, not all; method: immunoSEQ multiplex PCR. The sample has around 57,000 clones, 70% to 90% seen once. This clone has just one count. This CDR3 contains 11 residues. J gave up 8 bases and V 5 bases, and 2 bases lay outside the gene matches. The germline V gene encodes CDR1 DFQATT and CDR2 SNEGSKA (reference sequence). The source was peripheral blood, collected in the first trimester of pregnancy. This receptor was taken from a female donor with multiple sclerosis, enrolled in a pregnancy study. V usage is TRBV20-1 and J usage is TRBJ2-1, with TRBD2 matching over 8 bases. The CDR3 spells CSAGTSYEQFF. The CDR3 DNA is TGCAGTGCTGGGACTAGTTATGAGCAGTTCTTC.